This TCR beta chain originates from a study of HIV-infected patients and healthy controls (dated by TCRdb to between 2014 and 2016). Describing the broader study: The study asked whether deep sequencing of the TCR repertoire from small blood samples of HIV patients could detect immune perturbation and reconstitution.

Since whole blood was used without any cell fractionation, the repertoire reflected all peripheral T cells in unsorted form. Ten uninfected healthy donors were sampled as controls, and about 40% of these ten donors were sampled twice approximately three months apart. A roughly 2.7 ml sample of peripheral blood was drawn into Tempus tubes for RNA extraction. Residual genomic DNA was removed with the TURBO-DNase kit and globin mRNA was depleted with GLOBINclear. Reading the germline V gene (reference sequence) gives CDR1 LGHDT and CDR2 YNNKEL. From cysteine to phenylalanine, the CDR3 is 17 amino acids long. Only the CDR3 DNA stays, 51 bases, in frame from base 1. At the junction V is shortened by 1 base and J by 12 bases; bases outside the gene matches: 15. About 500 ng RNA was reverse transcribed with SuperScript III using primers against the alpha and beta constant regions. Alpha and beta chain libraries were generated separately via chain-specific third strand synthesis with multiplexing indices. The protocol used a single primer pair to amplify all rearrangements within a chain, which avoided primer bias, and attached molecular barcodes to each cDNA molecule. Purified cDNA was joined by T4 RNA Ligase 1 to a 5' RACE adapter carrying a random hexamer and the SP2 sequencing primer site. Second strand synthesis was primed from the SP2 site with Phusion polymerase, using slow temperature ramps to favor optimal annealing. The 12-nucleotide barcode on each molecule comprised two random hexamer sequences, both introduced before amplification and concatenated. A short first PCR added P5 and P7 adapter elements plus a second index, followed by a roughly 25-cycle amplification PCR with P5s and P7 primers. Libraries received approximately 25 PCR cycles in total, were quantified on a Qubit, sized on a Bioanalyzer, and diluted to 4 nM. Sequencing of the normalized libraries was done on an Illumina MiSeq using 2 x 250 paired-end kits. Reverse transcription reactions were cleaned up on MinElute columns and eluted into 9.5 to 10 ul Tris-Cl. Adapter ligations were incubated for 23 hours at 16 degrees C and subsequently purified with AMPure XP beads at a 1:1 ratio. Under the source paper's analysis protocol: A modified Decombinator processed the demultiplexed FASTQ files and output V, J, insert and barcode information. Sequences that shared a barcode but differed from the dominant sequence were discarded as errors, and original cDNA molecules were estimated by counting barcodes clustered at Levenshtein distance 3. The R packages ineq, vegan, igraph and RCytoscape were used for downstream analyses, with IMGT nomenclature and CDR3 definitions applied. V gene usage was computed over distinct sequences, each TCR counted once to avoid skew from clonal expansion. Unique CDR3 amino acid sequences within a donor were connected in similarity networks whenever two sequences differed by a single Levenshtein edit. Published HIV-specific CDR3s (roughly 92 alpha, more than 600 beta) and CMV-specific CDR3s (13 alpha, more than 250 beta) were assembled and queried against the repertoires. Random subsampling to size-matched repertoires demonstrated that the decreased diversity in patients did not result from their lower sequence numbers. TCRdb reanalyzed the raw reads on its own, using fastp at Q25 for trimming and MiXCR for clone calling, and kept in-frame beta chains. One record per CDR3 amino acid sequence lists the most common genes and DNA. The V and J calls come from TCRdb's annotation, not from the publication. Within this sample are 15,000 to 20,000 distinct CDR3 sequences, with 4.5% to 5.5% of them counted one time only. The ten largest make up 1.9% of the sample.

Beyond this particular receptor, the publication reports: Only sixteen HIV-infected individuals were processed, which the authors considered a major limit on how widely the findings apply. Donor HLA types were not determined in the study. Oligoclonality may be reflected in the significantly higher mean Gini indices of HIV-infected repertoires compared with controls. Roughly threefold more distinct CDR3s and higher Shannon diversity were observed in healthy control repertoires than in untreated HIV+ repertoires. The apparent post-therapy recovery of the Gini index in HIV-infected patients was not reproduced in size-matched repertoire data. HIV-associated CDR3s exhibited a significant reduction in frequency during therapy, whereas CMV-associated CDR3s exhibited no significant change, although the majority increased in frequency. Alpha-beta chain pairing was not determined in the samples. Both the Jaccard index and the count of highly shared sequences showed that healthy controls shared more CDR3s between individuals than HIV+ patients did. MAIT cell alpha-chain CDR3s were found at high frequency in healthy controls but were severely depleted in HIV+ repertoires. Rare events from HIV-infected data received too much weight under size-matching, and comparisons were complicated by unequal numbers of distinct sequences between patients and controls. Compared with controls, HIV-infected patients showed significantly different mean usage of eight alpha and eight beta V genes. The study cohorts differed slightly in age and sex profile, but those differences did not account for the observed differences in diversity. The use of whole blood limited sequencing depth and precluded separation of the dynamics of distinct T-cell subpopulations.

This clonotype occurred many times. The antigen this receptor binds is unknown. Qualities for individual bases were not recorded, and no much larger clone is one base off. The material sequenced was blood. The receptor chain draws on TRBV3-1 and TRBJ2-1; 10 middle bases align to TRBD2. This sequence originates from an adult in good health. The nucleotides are TGTGCCAGCAGCCAAGTAATCGAGCGGGGGGGGGTACTGGCGCAGTTCTTC. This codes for CASSQVIERGGVLAQFF.